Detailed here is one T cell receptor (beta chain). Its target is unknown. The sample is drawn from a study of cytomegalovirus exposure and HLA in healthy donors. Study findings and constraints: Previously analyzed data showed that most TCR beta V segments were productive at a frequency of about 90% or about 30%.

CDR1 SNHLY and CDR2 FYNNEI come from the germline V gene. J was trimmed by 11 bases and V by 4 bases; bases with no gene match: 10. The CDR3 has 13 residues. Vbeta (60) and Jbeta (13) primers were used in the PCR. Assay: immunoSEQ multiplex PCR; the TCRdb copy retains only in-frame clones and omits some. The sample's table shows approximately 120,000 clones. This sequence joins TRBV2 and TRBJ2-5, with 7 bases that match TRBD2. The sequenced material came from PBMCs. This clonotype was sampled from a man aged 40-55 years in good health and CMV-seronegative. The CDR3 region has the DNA TGTGCCAGCAGTGGCCGGGGACGGGGGGAGCAGTACTTC. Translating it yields CASSGRGRGEQYF.